This TCR beta chain is from a study of blood T cells in healthy people across ages. This clonotype occurred a few times. The draw of peripheral blood yielded ten milliliters from each donor. A J-beta primer mix and a sample-barcoded 5' primer were used in a second PCR of roughly 6 to 11 cycles. TCRdb re-called the 5' RACE reads with MiXCR, one entry per CDR3 protein. The sample consists of 2 million or so distinct CDR3 sequences, about 49% of them appearing once. The J segment lost 10 bases and the V segment lost 6 bases, leaving 8 bases of the junction unmatched. Per the germline V gene, CDR1 is SQVTM and CDR2 is ANQGSEA. The CDR3 has 12 residues.

What was sequenced was blood. The sequence was collected from a middle-aged woman in good health. V usage is TRBV29-1 and J usage is TRBJ2-1, with TRBD1 identical over 8 bases. Here the CDR3 reads CSVDRADSEQFF. In DNA, the CDR3 is TGCAGCGTGGACAGGGCCGACAGCGAGCAGTTCTTC.